This entry is about one T cell receptor beta chain. CDR1 is SGHNT and CDR2 is YENEEA in the germline V gene. There are 14 residues in the CDR3. Trimming took off 3 bases at V and 1 base at J, with 9 bases between the two ends. Assay used: immunoSEQ multiplex PCR; TCRdb lists only in-frame clones, some missing. The repertoire holds 15,000 to 19,000 clones, approximately 90% seen once, with roughly 12% in the top ten. This record comes from a study of technical replicates of blood from several donors. Sequenced sample: PBMCs. The sequence was obtained from a human donor in good health. The chain is built from TRBV11-3 and TRBJ1-1; unclear D gene. The CDR3 here is CASSFGGWNTEAFF. As DNA, the CDR3 is TGTGCCAGCAGCTTTGGAGGCTGGAACACTGAAGCTTTCTTT.